A single sample gave rise to the 18 T cell receptor beta chains below, sequenced in a study of blood T cell repertoires in COVID-19. Profiled with immunoSEQ multiplex PCR; TCRdb holds only in-frame clones, not every one. The table includes approximately 130,000 clones, more than 75% detected once. Sequencing was done on a sample of peripheral blood. Source of these receptors: a man aged 50 or older with active COVID-19.

V usage is TRBV5-4 and J usage is TRBJ1-2; the match to TRBD1 covers 7 bases. The length of the CDR3 is 14 residues. Germline loops: CDR1 SGHNT, CDR2 YYREEE (reference sequence). The ends lost 2 bases at V and 5 bases at J; junction bases unmatched: 6. Written as DNA, the CDR3 is TGTGCCAGCAGCTTTATGACAGGGAATTATGGCTACACCTTC. Its protein product is CASSFMTGNYGYTF.

The chain employs TRBV11-2 and TRBJ1-1; D is perhaps TRBD1 (6 bases). Trimming took off 2 bases at V and 0 bases at J, with 16 bases between the two ends. CDR1 SGHAT and CDR2 FQNNGV come from the germline V gene. The CDR3 extends over 17 amino acids. The CDR3 here is CASSLIRGGALNTEAFF. CDR3 sequence (DNA): TGTGCCAGCAGCTTAATTCGGGGGGGCGCATTGAACACTGAAGCTTTCTTT.

The chain uses TRBV7-9 and TRBJ2-7; 8 bases fit TRBD1. J lost 3 bases, V lost 1 base, and 8 bases had no gene match. The CDR3 extends over 16 amino acids. Germline V lookup: CDR1 SEHNR, CDR2 FQNEAQ (reference sequence). The CDR3 nucleotides are TGTGCCAGCAGCTTAGTGGGGACAGGCACCCTCTACGAGCAGTACTTC. Protein sequence: CASSLVGTGTLYEQYF.

A single count supports this clone. This chain links TRBV11-1 with TRBJ2-7, with D perhaps matching TRBD2 (5 bases). The CDR3 runs 15 residues. V was shortened by 6 bases and J by 5 bases, with 20 bases between the two germline ends. Per germline, CDR1 SGHAT and CDR2 FQDESV (reference sequence). CDR3 coding DNA: TGTGCCAGCAGTTACGACGGACGGGATAGAGACGAGCAGTACTTC. It encodes CASSYDGRDRDEQYF.

The chain employs TRBV28 and TRBJ2-7; 10 bases match TRBD1. Germline V CDR1 and CDR2: MDHEN, SYDVKM. CDR3 size: 15 residues. With V trimmed by 4 bases and J by 4 bases, 7 bases remained unmatched. The CDR3 nucleotides read TGTGCCAGCAGTTGGCCCCGACAGGGGGCTTACGAGCAGTACTTC. Its protein is CASSWPRQGAYEQYF.

This chain uses TRBV6-2 or TRBV6-3 with TRBJ2-1; TRBD2 matches 14 bases. The V and J ends lost 0 bases and 11 bases, in that order; junction bases with no gene match: 3. CDR1 is MNHEY, CDR2 SVGEGT, per germline. CDR3 length equals 15 residues. As DNA, the CDR3 is TGTGCCAGCAGTTACTCAGGGACTAGCGGGGGCAAGCAGTTCTTC. It encodes CASSYSGTSGGKQFF.

V and J are TRBV12-5 and TRBJ2-3, with 13 bases identical to TRBD2. The V and J ends lost 0 bases and 4 bases, in that order; junction bases with no gene match: 4. Germline V gene lookup returns CDR1 LGHNT and CDR2 FRNRAP. This CDR3 is built from 17 residues. DNA for the CDR3: TGTGCTAGTGGTTTGGTACGAACTAGCGGGGGGGCAGATACGCAGTATTTT. It yields the protein CASGLVRTSGGADTQYF.

The DNA for the CDR3 is TGTGCCACCAGCAGAGATGATCGGGGCAGGGGGCTTGGAAACTATGGCTACACCTTC. This gives the protein CATSRDDRGRGLGNYGYTF. The V gene is TRBV15, the J gene TRBJ1-2; 8 bases align to TRBD1. Per germline, CDR1 LNHNV and CDR2 YYDKDF (reference sequence). V lost 0 bases and J lost 2; bases outside the gene matches: 14. The CDR3 has 19 residues.

The chain links TRBV24-1 to TRBJ1-6, with D perhaps matching TRBD1 (5 bases). The CDR3 length is 15 residues. Trimming pared 0 bases from V and 5 bases from J, leaving 7 bases between. The germline V gene has CDR1 KGHDR and CDR2 SFDVKD. CDR3 sequence (DNA): TGTGCCACCAGTGATTTGGGGGGGAATAATTCACCCCTCCACTTT. It yields the protein CATSDLGGNNSPLHF.

The CDR3 nucleotides read TGTGCCAGCAGCAGAAGAGACCAGGGGTGGGGTGAAAAACTGTTTTTT. Residues: CASSRRDQGWGEKLFF. The chain has TRBV5-6 and TRBJ1-4; tentative D call: TRBD1 (6 bases). The CDR3 is 16 amino acids. CDR1 is SGHDT and CDR2 is YYEEEE in the germline V gene. V lost 4 bases and J lost 7, with 20 bases in between. The entire variable domain, with the rest obtained from reference TRBV5-6 and TRBJ1-4, is as follows: DAGVTQSPTHLIKTRGQQVTLRCSPKSGHDTVSWYQQALGQGPQFIFQYYEEEERQRGNFPDRFSGHQFPNYSSELNVNALLLGDSALYLCASSRRDQGWGEKLFFGSGTQLSVL.

The J gene is TRBJ1-4, the V gene TRBV19; 8 positions match TRBD1. Trimming at V came to 5 bases and at J to 5 bases, leaving 7 bases not matched to a gene. The CDR3 totals 15 residues. In germline, CDR1 is LNHDA, CDR2 SQIVND (reference sequence). The CDR3 protein is CASSPGTGGNEKLFF. The CDR3 DNA is TGTGCCAGTAGTCCCGGGACAGGCGGAAATGAAAAACTGTTTTTT.

V gene TRBV2 combines with J gene TRBJ1-5, with no clear D. CDR3 length: 13 amino acids. In germline, CDR1 is SNHLY, CDR2 FYNNEI. V was shortened by 7 bases and J by 2 bases, with 9 bases between the two germline ends. CDR3 region: CASTGQGNQPQHF. DNA of the CDR3: TGTGCCAGCACTGGGCAGGGCAATCAGCCCCAGCATTTT.

V is TRBV28 and J is TRBJ2-7, with 11 positions matching TRBD1. The CDR3 runs to 14 residues. CDR1 MDHEN and CDR2 SYDVKM come from the germline V gene. V gave up 5 bases and J gave up 5 bases; unmatched junction bases: 5. The DNA of the CDR3 is TGTGCCAGCAGTCCCGGGACAGGGGGTGACGAGCAGTACTTC. This encodes CASSPGTGGDEQYF.

The chain is built from TRBV7-3 and TRBJ2-1, with 7 bases that match TRBD2. Germline lookup yields CDR1 SGHTA and CDR2 FQGTGA. The CDR3 consists of 12 residues. The junction had 1 base not matched to a gene; V was cut back by 4 bases and J by 7 bases. For the CDR3, the DNA is TGTGCCAGCAGCTCCGGGGGGAATGAGCAGTTCTTC. Its translation: CASSSGGNEQFF.

The J gene is TRBJ1-2, the V gene TRBV5-4; 8 nucleotides match TRBD1. The CDR3 runs to 13 residues. Germline V lookup: CDR1 SGHNT, CDR2 YYREEE (reference sequence). V trimming: 4 bases; J trimming: 8 bases; junction bases outside the gene matches: 7. CDR3 in DNA: TGTGCCAGCAGCCAACCCCGGGACAGGGGCTACACCTTC. Its protein product is CASSQPRDRGYTF.

The chain uses TRBV3-1 (or the pseudogene TRBV3-2) and TRBJ2-1; TRBD1 is a possible D gene (5 bases). The CDR3 is 13 amino acids. The germline V gene has CDR1 LGHDT and CDR2 YNNKEL (reference sequence). The V gene lost 3 bases and the J gene lost 10 bases, with 13 bases spanning the gap. The CDR3 coding sequence is TGTGCCAGCAGCCAGCTAAGGGGCGGCGAGCAGTTCTTC. It translates to CASSQLRGGEQFF.

The chain is built from TRBV10-3 and TRBJ1-2; no firm D call. Looked up from germline, CDR1 is ENHRY and CDR2 is SYGVKD. V gave up 7 bases and J gave up 6 bases, with 12 bases separating them. The CDR3 runs to 12 residues. CDR3 sequence: CAIKSRSDGYTF. In DNA, the CDR3 is TGTGCCATCAAGAGTCGGTCGGATGGCTACACCTTC.

The V call is TRBV27, the J call TRBJ1-1, with 10 bases identical to TRBD1. The J segment lost 4 bases and the V segment lost 4 bases, leaving 3 bases of the junction unmatched. The CDR3 spans 14 residues. Germline V lookup: CDR1 MNHEY, CDR2 SMNVEV (reference sequence). The CDR3 is CASSSGQGRTEAFF. Written as DNA, the CDR3 is TGTGCCAGCAGTTCGGGACAGGGGCGCACTGAAGCTTTCTTT.